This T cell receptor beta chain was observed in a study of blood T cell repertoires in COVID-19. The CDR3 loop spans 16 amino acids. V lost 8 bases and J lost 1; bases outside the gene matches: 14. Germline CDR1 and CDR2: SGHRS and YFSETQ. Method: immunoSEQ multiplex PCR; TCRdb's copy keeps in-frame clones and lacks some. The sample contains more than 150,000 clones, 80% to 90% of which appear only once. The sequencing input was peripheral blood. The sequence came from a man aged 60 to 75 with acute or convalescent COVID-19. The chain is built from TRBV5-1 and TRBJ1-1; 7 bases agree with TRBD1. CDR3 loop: CARSRDSRLWNTEAFF. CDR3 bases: TGCGCCAGGTCCCGGGACAGTCGCCTCTGGAACACTGAAGCTTTCTTT.